This TCR beta chain emerged from a study of monozygotic twins with inflammatory bowel disease. Study results and limitations: Versus healthy twins, IBD patients showed fewer clonotypes shared with others, especially with disease activity.

The authors used 3500 ng of total RNA per TCR library. TCRdb processed the 5' RACE reads again and assigns one entry to each CDR3 protein, with no DNA. The sample table sets out 120,000 to 150,000 distinct CDR3 sequences. In the case of this clonotype: Its matching antigen is unknown.

Germline assignment: CDR1 MNHEY and CDR2 SVGAGI. The CDR3 extends over 15 amino acids. The specimen sequenced was blood. The chain carries TRBV6-5 and TRBJ1-2; TCRdb's D call, TRBD1, is unchecked because there is no DNA. The source is a human donor with ulcerative colitis or Crohn's disease, or a healthy co-twin of an affected twin (not recorded which). The CDR3 loop reads CASDVTSGQGRGYTF.